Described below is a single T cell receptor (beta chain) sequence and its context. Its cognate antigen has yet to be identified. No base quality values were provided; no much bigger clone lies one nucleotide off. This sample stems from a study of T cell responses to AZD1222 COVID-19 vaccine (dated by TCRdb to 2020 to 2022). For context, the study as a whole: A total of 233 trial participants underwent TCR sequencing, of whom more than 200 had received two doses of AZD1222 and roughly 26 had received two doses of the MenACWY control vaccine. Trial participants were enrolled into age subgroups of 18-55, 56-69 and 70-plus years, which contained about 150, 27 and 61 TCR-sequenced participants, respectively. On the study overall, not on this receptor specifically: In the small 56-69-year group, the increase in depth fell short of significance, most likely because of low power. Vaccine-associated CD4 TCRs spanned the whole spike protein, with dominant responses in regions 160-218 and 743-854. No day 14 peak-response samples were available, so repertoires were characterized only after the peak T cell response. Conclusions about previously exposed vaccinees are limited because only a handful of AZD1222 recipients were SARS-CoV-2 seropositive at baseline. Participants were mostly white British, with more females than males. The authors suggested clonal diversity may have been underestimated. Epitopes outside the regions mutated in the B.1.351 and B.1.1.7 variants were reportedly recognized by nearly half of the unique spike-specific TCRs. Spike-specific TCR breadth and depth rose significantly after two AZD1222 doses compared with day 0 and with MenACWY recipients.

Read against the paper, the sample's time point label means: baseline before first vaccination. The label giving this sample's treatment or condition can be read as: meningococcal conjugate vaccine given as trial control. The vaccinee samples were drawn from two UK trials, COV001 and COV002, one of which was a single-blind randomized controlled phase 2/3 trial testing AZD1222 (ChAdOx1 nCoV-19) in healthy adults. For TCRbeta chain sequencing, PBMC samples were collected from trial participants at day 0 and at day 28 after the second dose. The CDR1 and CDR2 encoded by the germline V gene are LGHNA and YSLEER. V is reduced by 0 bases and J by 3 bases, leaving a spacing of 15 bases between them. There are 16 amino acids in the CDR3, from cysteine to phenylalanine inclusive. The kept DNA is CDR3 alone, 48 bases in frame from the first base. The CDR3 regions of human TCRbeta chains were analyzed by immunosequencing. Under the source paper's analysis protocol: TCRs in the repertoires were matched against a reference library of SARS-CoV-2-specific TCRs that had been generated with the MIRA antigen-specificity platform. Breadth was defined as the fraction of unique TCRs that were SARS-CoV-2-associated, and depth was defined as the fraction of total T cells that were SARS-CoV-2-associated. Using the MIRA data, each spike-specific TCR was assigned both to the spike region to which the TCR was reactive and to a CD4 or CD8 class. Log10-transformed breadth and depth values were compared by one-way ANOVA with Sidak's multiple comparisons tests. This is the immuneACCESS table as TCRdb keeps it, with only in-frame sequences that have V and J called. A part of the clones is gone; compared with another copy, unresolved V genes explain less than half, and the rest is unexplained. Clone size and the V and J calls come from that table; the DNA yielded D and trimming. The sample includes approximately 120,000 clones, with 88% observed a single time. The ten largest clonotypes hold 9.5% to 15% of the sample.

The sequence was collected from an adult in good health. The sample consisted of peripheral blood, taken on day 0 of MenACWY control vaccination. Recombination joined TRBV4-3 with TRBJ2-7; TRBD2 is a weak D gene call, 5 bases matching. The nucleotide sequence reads TGCGCCAGCAGCCAAGACTTGCGGACGAGGGTCTACGAGCAGTACTTC. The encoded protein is CASSQDLRTRVYEQYF.